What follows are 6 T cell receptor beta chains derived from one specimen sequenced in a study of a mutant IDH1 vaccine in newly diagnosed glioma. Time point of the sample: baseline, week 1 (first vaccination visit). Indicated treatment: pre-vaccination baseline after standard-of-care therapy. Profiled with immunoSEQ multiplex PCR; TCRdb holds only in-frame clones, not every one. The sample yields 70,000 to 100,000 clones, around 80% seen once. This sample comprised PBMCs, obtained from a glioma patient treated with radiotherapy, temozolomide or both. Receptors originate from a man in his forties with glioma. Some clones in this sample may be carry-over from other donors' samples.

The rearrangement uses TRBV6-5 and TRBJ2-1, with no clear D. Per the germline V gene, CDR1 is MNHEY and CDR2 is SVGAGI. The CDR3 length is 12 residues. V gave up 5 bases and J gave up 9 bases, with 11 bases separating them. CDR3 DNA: TGTGCCAGCAGTGGGCCCGCTGCTGAGCAGTTCTTC. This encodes CASSGPAAEQFF.

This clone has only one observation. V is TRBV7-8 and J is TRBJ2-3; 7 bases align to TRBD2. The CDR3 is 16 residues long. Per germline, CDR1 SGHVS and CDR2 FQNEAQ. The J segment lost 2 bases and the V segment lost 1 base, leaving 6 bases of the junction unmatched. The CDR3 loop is CASSLGGGTITDTQYF. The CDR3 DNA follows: TGTGCCAGCAGCTTAGGTGGGGGGACTATCACAGATACGCAGTATTTT.

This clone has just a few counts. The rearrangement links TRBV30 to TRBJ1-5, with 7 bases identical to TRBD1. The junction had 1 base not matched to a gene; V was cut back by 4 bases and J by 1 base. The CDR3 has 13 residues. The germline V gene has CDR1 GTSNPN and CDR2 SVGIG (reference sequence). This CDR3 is CAWNRGSNQPQHF. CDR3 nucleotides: TGTGCCTGGAACAGGGGAAGCAATCAGCCCCAGCATTTT.

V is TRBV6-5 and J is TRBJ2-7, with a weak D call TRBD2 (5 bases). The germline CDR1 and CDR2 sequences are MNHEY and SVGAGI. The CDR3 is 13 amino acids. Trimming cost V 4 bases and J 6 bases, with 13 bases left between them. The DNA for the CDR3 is TGTGCCAGCAGTTCCCCCCTCGCGGGCGAGCAGTACTTC. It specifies CASSSPLAGEQYF.

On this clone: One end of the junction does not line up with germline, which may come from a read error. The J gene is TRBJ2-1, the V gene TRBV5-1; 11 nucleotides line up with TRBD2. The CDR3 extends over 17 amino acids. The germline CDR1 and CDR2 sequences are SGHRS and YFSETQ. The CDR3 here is CTSSLAVAGGPVNEQFF. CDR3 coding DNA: TGCACCAGCAGCTTGGCCGTAGCGGGGGGGCCAGTCAATGAGCAGTTCTTC.

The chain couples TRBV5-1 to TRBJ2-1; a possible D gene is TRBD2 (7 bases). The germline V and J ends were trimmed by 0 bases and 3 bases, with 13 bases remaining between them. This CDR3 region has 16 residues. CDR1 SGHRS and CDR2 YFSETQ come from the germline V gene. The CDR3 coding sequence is TGCGCCAGCAGCTTGGTTGGGGGGGCTTTCTACAATGAGCAGTTCTTC. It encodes CASSLVGGAFYNEQFF.